Following are 27 T cell receptor beta chains from one sample sequenced in a study of beta chain features in type 1 diabetes. The sequenced template was cDNA made from the entire isolated RNA. Profiled with immunoSEQ multiplex PCR; TCRdb holds only in-frame clones, not every one. The sample contains a few hundred thousand clones, over 13% of which appear only once. The sequencing input was naive CD4+ T cells from blood. Receptor source: a woman aged 18-29 years in good health.

The CDR3 spells CASSLTSGRETQYF. CDR3 sequence (DNA): TGTGCCAGCAGTTTAACTAGCGGGAGAGAGACCCAGTACTTC. The gene calls are TRBV6-5 and TRBJ2-5; 11 nucleotides line up with TRBD2. The germline CDR1 and CDR2 sequences are MNHEY and SVGAGI. The CDR3 runs 14 residues. The ends lost 4 bases at V and 4 bases at J; junction bases unmatched: 2.

Only a few counts were recorded for this clone. A junction boundary mismatches the germline segment, possibly from a read error. This chain joins TRBV7-9 and TRBJ1-2; no clear D. The CDR3 runs to 9 residues. CDR1 and CDR2 from the germline V gene are SEHNR and FQNEAQ (reference sequence). CDR3 amino acids: CASSPRGNF. The CDR3 coding sequence is TGTGCCAGCAGCCCCCGGGGTAACTTC.

The V call is TRBV5-4, the J call TRBJ1-1, with D hard to call. The length of the CDR3 is 15 residues. CDR1 and CDR2 (germline): SGHNT, YYREEE (reference sequence). The germline V and J ends were trimmed by 1 base and 1 base, with 11 bases remaining between them. CDR3 coding DNA: TGTGCCAGCAGCTTGATGGGCAGAGCGAACACTGAAGCTTTCTTT. Amino acids: CASSLMGRANTEAFF.

V usage is TRBV4-1 and J usage is TRBJ2-2, with D possibly TRBD1 on 5 matching bases. This CDR3 has 15 residues. Trimming removed 1 base at V and 4 bases at J, with 10 bases between. Germline V CDR1 and CDR2: MGHRA, YSYEKL. The CDR3 loop reads CASSQGRQSTGELFF. For the CDR3, the DNA is TGCGCCAGCAGCCAAGGAAGACAGAGCACCGGGGAGCTGTTTTTT.

This rearrangement joins TRBV7-9 to TRBJ1-2; possible D gene TRBD1, 6 bases. The CDR3 is made up of 14 amino acids. Trimming removed 4 bases at V and 4 bases at J, with 13 bases between. Germline CDR1 is SEHNR and CDR2 is FQNEAQ (reference sequence). The CDR3: CASSSPRGAYGYTF. In DNA form, the CDR3 reads TGTGCCAGCAGCTCCCCCAGGGGAGCCTATGGCTACACCTTC.

There are a few counts of this clone. The V and J genes are TRBV29-1 and TRBJ1-2; D remains ambiguous. Germline V gene sequence: CDR1 SQVTM, CDR2 ANQGSEA. Trimming left V 4 bases short and J 4 bases short, with 16 bases between. The CDR3 runs 14 residues. Written as DNA, the CDR3 is TGCAGCGTTGTCCCCCCCGCGCGGTCCTATGGCTACACCTTC. It translates to CSVVPPARSYGYTF. Complete variable domain (other parts from reference TRBV29-1 and TRBJ1-2): SAVISQKPSRDICQRGTSLTIQCQVDSQVTMMFWYRQQPGQSLTLIATANQGSEATYESGFVIDKFPISRPNLTFSTLTVSNMSPEDSSIYLCSVVPPARSYGYTFGSGTRLTVV.

The rearrangement joins TRBV5-1 to TRBJ2-7; 9 bases are shared with TRBD2. CDR3 length equals 18 residues. The germline V gene has CDR1 SGHRS and CDR2 YFSETQ. Trimming cost V 1 base and J 0 bases; bases outside gene matches: 11. In nucleotides, the CDR3 is TGCGCCAGCAGCTTGAGAACTAGCGGGTCTCTTTACTCCTACGAGCAGTACTTC. Translation: CASSLRTSGSLYSYEQYF.

This clone was seen more than once but under ten times. The rearrangement links TRBV30 to TRBJ2-7; D is perhaps TRBD1 (5 bases). The CDR3 is 15 residues long. Germline V CDR1 and CDR2: GTSNPN, SVGIG (reference sequence). Trimming stripped 0 bases from V and 1 base from J, with 13 bases between. As DNA, the CDR3 is TGTGCCTGGAGTGTGACAGTAGCTCAATCCTACGAGCAGTACTTC. Its protein is CAWSVTVAQSYEQYF.

This clone was observed a few times. This rearrangement joins TRBV7-9 to TRBJ2-1, with D perhaps matching TRBD2 (6 bases). V was shortened by 5 bases and J by 4 bases, with 15 bases between the two germline ends. The CDR3 is 15 residues long. Germline CDR1 is SEHNR and CDR2 is FQNEAQ (reference sequence). The CDR3 bases are TGTGCCAGCAGCCCAAGGTGGGAGGTGTACAATGAGCAGTTCTTC. Its translation: CASSPRWEVYNEQFF.

The V call is TRBV4-2, the J call TRBJ2-7; no clear D. Trimming pared 3 bases from V and 2 bases from J, leaving 5 bases between. Germline CDR1 and CDR2: LGHNA and YNFKEQ. The CDR3 has 12 amino acids. The CDR3 sequence is CASSQSTYEQYF. In DNA, the CDR3 is TGTGCCAGCAGCCAGAGTACCTACGAGCAGTACTTC.

This clone was found a few times. V gene TRBV30 combines with J gene TRBJ1-5; D unclear. Germline CDR1 is GTSNPN and CDR2 is SVGIG (reference sequence). The germline V and J ends were trimmed by 4 bases and 3 bases, with 10 bases remaining between them. This CDR3 has 13 amino acids. The CDR3 region has the DNA TGTGCCTGGAATGGGCAGGACAATCAGCCCCAGCATTTT. Protein sequence: CAWNGQDNQPQHF. Complete variable domain (other parts from reference TRBV30 and TRBJ1-5): SQTIHQWPATLVQPVGSPLSLECTVEGTSNPNLYWYRQAAGRGLQLLFYSVGIGQISSEVPQNLSASRPQDRQFILSSKKLLLSDSGFYLCAWNGQDNQPQHFGDGTRLSIL.

The chain links TRBV5-1 to TRBJ1-2, with TRBD1 matching 8 bases. The CDR3 contains 15 residues. V lost 0 bases to trimming and J lost 4 bases; unmatched junction nucleotides: 5. CDR1 is SGHRS, CDR2 YFSETQ, per germline. The CDR3 loop is CASSLDGTGRYGYTF. The CDR3 DNA reads as TGCGCCAGCAGCTTGGACGGGACAGGACGCTATGGCTACACCTTC.

This clone was picked up a small number of times. V and J are TRBV9 and TRBJ1-2; TRBD1 aligns across 9 bases. The CDR3 is 15 amino acids. The V gene end was trimmed by 0 bases and the J gene end by 2 bases; junction bases not matched to a gene: 2. CDR1 is SGDLS and CDR2 is YYNGEE in the germline V gene. The chain's CDR3 is CASSVGGTGNYGYTF. The CDR3, as DNA: TGTGCCAGCAGCGTAGGAGGGACAGGGAACTATGGCTACACCTTC.

This clone was observed a handful of times. The genes are TRBV13 and TRBJ1-1; 7 bases match TRBD1. The J segment lost 1 base and the V segment lost 4 bases, leaving 6 bases of the junction unmatched. This CDR3 comprises 15 residues. Germline V CDR1 and CDR2: PRHDT, FYEKMQ (reference sequence). The CDR3 here is CASSYRQGRNTEAFF. Written as DNA, the CDR3 is TGTGCCAGCAGCTATCGACAGGGACGGAACACTGAAGCTTTCTTT.

This clone has only a few counts. The rearrangement links TRBV28 to TRBJ1-5, with TRBD1 matching over 7 bases. CDR3 size: 14 residues. Trimming cost V 8 bases and J 7 bases; bases outside gene matches: 11. From germline, CDR1 is MDHEN and CDR2 SYDVKM. In DNA, the CDR3 is TGTGCCAGCGGCGACGGGACAGTGAGACAGCCCCAGCATTTT. As protein: CASGDGTVRQPQHF.

This clone has a handful of counts. The chain uses TRBV25-1 and TRBJ2-6, with D tentatively TRBD1 (6 bases). In germline, CDR1 is MGHDK, CDR2 SYGVNS. The CDR3 extends over 15 amino acids. V dropped 6 bases and J dropped 0 bases, with 9 bases sitting between them. CDR3 sequence: CASRNRDSGANVLTF. CDR3 coding DNA: TGTGCCAGCAGGAACAGGGACTCTGGGGCCAACGTCCTGACTTTC.

This clone was found a few times. This chain uses TRBV13 with TRBJ2-7; D not resolved. Per the germline V gene, CDR1 is PRHDT and CDR2 is FYEKMQ (reference sequence). V was pared by 7 bases and J by 1 base, with 17 bases between. CDR3 size: 15 residues. The CDR3 here is CASKKSGGSSYEQYF. In DNA, the CDR3 is TGTGCCAGCAAAAAGTCCGGCGGAAGTTCCTACGAGCAGTACTTC.

The chain has TRBV4-2 and TRBJ2-3; D might be TRBD2 (6 bases). V was shortened by 4 bases and J by 3 bases, with 17 bases between the two germline ends. The CDR3 runs 16 residues. Germline assignment: CDR1 LGHNA and CDR2 YNFKEQ. The CDR3 coding sequence is TGTGCCAGCAGCCTAAGGCCGGGAGTGAGAACAGATACGCAGTATTTT. It translates to CASSLRPGVRTDTQYF.

This clone appeared a single time. The V gene is TRBV2, the J gene TRBJ2-7; D is undetermined. The CDR3 totals 11 residues. CDR1 and CDR2 (germline): SNHLY, FYNNEI. V lost 8 bases, J lost 4 bases, and 9 bases lay in between. CDR3 sequence reads: CASGDSYEQYF. The CDR3 DNA follows: TGTGCCAGCGGAGATTCATACGAGCAGTACTTC.

This clone showed up just a few times. The chain uses TRBV7-2 and TRBJ2-1; TRBD2 matches at 11 bases. CDR3 length: 15 amino acids. CDR1 and CDR2 from the germline V gene are SGHTA and FQGNSA. With 1 base clipped from V and 6 bases from J, the junction kept 2 bases outside the gene matches. The CDR3 spells CASSLDGLAGNEQFF. CDR3 nucleotide sequence: TGTGCCAGCAGCTTAGACGGACTAGCGGGCAATGAGCAGTTCTTC.

J is TRBJ2-3 and V is TRBV27, with 9 bases that match TRBD1. The CDR3 extends over 14 amino acids. CDR1 is MNHEY and CDR2 is SMNVEV in the germline V gene (reference sequence). V was clipped by 6 bases and J by 2 bases; unmatched bases: 3. The CDR3 coding sequence is TGTGCCAGCAGCTGGACAGGGGTCACAGATACGCAGTATTTT. It codes for CASSWTGVTDTQYF.

The V gene is TRBV30, the J gene TRBJ1-1; 9 bases fit TRBD1. V gave up 7 bases and J gave up 10 bases; unmatched junction bases: 19. Germline V lookup: CDR1 GTSNPN, CDR2 SVGIG (reference sequence). The CDR3 totals 15 residues. CDR3 sequence: CASQRGTGIFGGAFF. In nucleotides, the CDR3 is TGTGCCTCCCAGCGAGGGACAGGGATATTTGGTGGAGCTTTCTTT.

A few counts support this clone. This chain uses TRBV7-2 with TRBJ2-7, with D possibly TRBD1 on 6 matching bases. The CDR3 is made up of 13 amino acids. V gave up 1 base and J gave up 3 bases, with 7 bases separating them. The V gene's germline CDR1 is SGHTA and CDR2 FQGNSA. The CDR3 bases are TGTGCCAGCAGCTTAGAGGGGGTCTACGAGCAGTACTTC. It specifies CASSLEGVYEQYF.

The chain carries TRBV9 and TRBJ2-3; D is perhaps TRBD2 (5 bases). In germline, CDR1 is SGDLS, CDR2 YYNGEE. CDR3 size: 13 residues. V was clipped by 6 bases and J by 0 bases, with 8 bases between them. For the CDR3, the DNA is TGTGCCAGCACTTCGGGGAGCACAGATACGCAGTATTTT. This codes for CASTSGSTDTQYF. The full variable domain, rest sourced from reference TRBV9 and TRBJ2-3, is DSGVTQTPKHLITATGQRVTLRCSPRSGDLSVYWYQQSLDQGLQFLIQYYNGEERAKGNILERFSAQQFPDLHSELNLSSLELGDSALYFCASTSGSTDTQYFGPGTRLTVL.

The chain couples TRBV29-1 to TRBJ1-1; 7 bases match TRBD1. Per the germline V gene, CDR1 is SQVTM and CDR2 is ANQGSEA. J was trimmed by 4 bases and V by 8 bases; bases with no gene match: 10. The CDR3 consists of 13 residues. CDR3 protein: CSLRQGIGTEAFF. Written as DNA, the CDR3 is TGCAGCCTTAGACAGGGAATCGGCACTGAAGCTTTCTTT.

This chain uses TRBV30 with TRBJ1-1; tentative D call: TRBD1 (6 bases). Trimming left V 1 base short and J 4 bases short, with 10 bases between. The CDR3 runs 13 residues. Germline assignment: CDR1 GTSNPN and CDR2 SVGIG (reference sequence). The CDR3 region is CAWSANRATEAFF. The CDR3 DNA sequence: TGTGCCTGGAGTGCGAACAGGGCCACTGAAGCTTTCTTT.

This rearrangement joins TRBV7-9 to TRBJ2-7; 7 positions match TRBD2. V was clipped by 5 bases and J by 5 bases; unmatched bases: 3. The CDR3 is 12 amino acids. Germline CDR1 and CDR2: SEHNR and FQNEAQ (reference sequence). The CDR3 loop is CASSRDYDEQYF. In DNA, the CDR3 is TGTGCCAGCAGCAGGGACTATGACGAGCAGTACTTC.